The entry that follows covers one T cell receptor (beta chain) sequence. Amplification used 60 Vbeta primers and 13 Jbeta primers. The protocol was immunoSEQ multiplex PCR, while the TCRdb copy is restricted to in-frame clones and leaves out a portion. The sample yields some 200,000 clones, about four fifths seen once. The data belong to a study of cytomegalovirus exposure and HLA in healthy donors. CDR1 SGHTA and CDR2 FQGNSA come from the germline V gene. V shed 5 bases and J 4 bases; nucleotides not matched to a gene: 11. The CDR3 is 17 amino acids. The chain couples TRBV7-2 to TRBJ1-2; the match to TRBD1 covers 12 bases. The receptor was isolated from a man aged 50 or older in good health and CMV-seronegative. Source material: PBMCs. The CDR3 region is CASSPSGTGGRSYGYTF. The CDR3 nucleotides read TGTGCCAGCAGCCCGTCCGGGACAGGGGGCAGGAGCTATGGCTACACCTTC.